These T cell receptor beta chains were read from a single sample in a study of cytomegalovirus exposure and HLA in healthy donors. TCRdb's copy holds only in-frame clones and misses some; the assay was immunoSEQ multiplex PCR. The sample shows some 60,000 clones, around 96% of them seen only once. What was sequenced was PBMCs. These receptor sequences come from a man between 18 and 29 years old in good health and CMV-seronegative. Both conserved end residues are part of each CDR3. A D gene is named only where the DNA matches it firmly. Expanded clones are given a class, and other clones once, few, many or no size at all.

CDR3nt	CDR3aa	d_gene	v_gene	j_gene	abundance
TGTGCCACCAGCAGAGATCGGGCCCACTTAGCGGGGGCGAACACCGGGGAGCTGTTTTTT	CATSRDRAHLAGANTGELFF	TRBD2	TRBV15	TRBJ2-2	.
TGTGCCAGCAGCCAAGTTTCGGAGACCCAGTACTTC	CASSQVSETQYF	.	TRBV14	TRBJ2-5	.
TGTGCCAGCAGGGTCATTCATGGAGGAACCGGGGAGCTGTTTTTT	CASRVIHGGTGELFF	.	TRBV28	TRBJ2-2	.
TGTGCCAGCAGCCTCTCTGGGACTAGCGGCGAAGAGACCCAGTACTTC	CASSLSGTSGEETQYF	TRBD2	TRBV4-2	TRBJ2-5	.
TGTGCCAGCCAGAGCGGGAGTTTGGATGAGCAGTTCTTC	CASQSGSLDEQFF	TRBD2	TRBV6-6	TRBJ2-1	.
TGTGCCAGCCCCCCGGGCGGGAGCGCCCTAAGTGAGCAGTTCTTC	CASPPGGSALSEQFF	TRBD2	TRBV28	TRBJ2-1	.
TGTGCCAGCAGTTTCACAAGGGTAGGAGGGACTGAAGCTTTCTTT	CASSFTRVGGTEAFF	.	TRBV27	TRBJ1-1	once
TGCGCCAGCAGCTTGGAGGGCGGGCCAGATACGCAGTATTTT	CASSLEGGPDTQYF	.	TRBV5-1	TRBJ2-3	.
TGCGCCAGCAGCCAAGATAGGGGGGGAGGGTCAAACATTCAGTACTTC	CASSQDRGGGSNIQYF	.	TRBV4-3	TRBJ2-4	.
TGTGCCAGCAGCGTAGGTACAGGAGGGAGGGAGCTGAGGGATGAGCAGTTCTTC	CASSVGTGGRELRDEQFF	TRBD2	TRBV9	TRBJ2-1	.
TGTGCCAGCAGCCTACCCCCGGGACAGGGAAGAAATGAGCAGTTCTTC	CASSLPPGQGRNEQFF	TRBD1	TRBV11-2	TRBJ2-1	.
TGTGCCAGCAGCCGGGGCGGCGGGACAGGGGATGAGCAGTTCTTC	CASSRGGGTGDEQFF	TRBD1	TRBV9	TRBJ2-1	.
TGTGCCAGCAGTTTACGAAACAGGCGTTACGAGCAGTACTTC	CASSLRNRRYEQYF	.	TRBV28	TRBJ2-7	.
TGTGCCAGTAGTATAGGGAGGACTAGCGGGAGGGCTGATACGCAGTATTTT	CASSIGRTSGRADTQYF	TRBD2	TRBV19	TRBJ2-3	.
TGTGCCAGTAGTATAGGCGGAAGAGTCTACGAGCAGTACTTC	CASSIGGRVYEQYF	.	TRBV19	TRBJ2-7	.
TGTGCCAGCAGCTTAACAGGGTACGAGCAGTACTTC	CASSLTGYEQYF	.	TRBV5-4	TRBJ2-7	.
TGTGCCAGCAATCTGCGAGGGCTAGCGGGAGTGGGGCAGTTCTTC	CASNLRGLAGVGQFF	TRBD2	TRBV28	TRBJ2-1	.
TGTGCCAGCAGTGAATACAGGGGCCCCATTTATGGCAATCAGCCCCAGCATTTT	CASSEYRGPIYGNQPQHF	TRBD1	TRBV6-1	TRBJ1-5	.
TGCGCCAGCAGCTTGTGGATACGGACGGGGACAACCTACAATGAGCAGTTCTTC	CASSLWIRTGTTYNEQFF	.	TRBV5-1	TRBJ2-1	.
TGTGCCAGTAGTATAGCCTCCTACACCGGGGAGCTGTTTTTT	CASSIASYTGELFF	.	TRBV19	TRBJ2-2	.
TGTGCCAGCAGTTCGAGCGGGACTACCTCCTACGAGCAGTACTTC	CASSSSGTTSYEQYF	TRBD2	TRBV28	TRBJ2-7	.
TGTGCCAGCAGTAAAACTACCTCCTACGAGCAGTACTTC	CASSKTTSYEQYF	.	TRBV25-1	TRBJ2-7	.
TGCGCCAGCAGCCATTCAGCGGAGATCACAGATACGCAGTATTTT	CASSHSAEITDTQYF	.	TRBV4-1	TRBJ2-3	.
TGTGCCAGCAGCCACGGACTACCGGGGAATGAGCAGTTCTTC	CASSHGLPGNEQFF	.	TRBV11-3	TRBJ2-1	.
TGTGCCACCAGCAGAGATTGGGGAAAAAACAGGAATGAGCAGTTCTTC	CATSRDWGKNRNEQFF	.	TRBV15	TRBJ2-1	.
TGTGCCAGCAGTCCCGCCCCAGCCTACGAGCAGTACTTC	CASSPAPAYEQYF	.	TRBV2	TRBJ2-7	.
TGTGCCAGCAGTGACTCGAGCGGGACTAGCGATGAGCAGTTCTTC	CASSDSSGTSDEQFF	TRBD2	TRBV6-4	TRBJ2-1	few
TGTGCCAGCAGCTTAGTTGGCAACTACGAGCAGTACTTC	CASSLVGNYEQYF	.	TRBV7-8	TRBJ2-7	.
TGTGCCAGCAGTTTATCGGTGGGCCATAACTACGAGCAGTACTTC	CASSLSVGHNYEQYF	.	TRBV27	TRBJ2-7	.
TGTGCCAGCAGCTTAAGGACTAGCCCAGATACGCAGTATTTT	CASSLRTSPDTQYF	TRBD2	TRBV11-2	TRBJ2-3	.
TGTGCCAGCAGTGAAGCGATGACAGGGGGCCGGGACATTCAGTACTTC	CASSEAMTGGRDIQYF	TRBD1	TRBV6-1	TRBJ2-4	once
TGCGCCAGCAGCCAAGATATGAGGACAGGGTCCTACGAGCAGTACTTC	CASSQDMRTGSYEQYF	TRBD1	TRBV4-1	TRBJ2-7	.
TGTGCCAGCAGTTTACCACAGGGAAGGAGCTCCTACGAGCAGTACTTC	CASSLPQGRSSYEQYF	.	TRBV28	TRBJ2-7	once
TGTGCCAGGGTCCAGGGACAGGGAAAAAATGAAGCTTTCTTT	CARVQGQGKNEAFF	TRBD1	TRBV2	TRBJ1-1	.
TGCGCCAGCAGCCAAGAGGTCGCTAGCGGGAGGCCCTCCTACAATGAGCAGTTCTTC	CASSQEVASGRPSYNEQFF	TRBD2	TRBV4-1	TRBJ2-1	.